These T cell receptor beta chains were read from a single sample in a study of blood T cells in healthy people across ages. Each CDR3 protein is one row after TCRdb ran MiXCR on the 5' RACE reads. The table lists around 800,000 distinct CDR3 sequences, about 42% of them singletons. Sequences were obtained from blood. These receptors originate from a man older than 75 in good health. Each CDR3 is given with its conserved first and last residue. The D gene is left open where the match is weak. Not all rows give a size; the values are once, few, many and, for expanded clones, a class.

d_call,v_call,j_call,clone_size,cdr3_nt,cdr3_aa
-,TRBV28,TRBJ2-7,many,TGTGCCAGCAGTTTTCTTGGGACTCCTACCTACGAGCAGTACTTC,CASSFLGTPTYEQYF
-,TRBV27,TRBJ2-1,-,TGTGCCAGCAGTCCGCGGGACCCGTCAACATACAATGAGCAGTTCTTC,CASSPRDPSTYNEQFF
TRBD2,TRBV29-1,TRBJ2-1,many,TGCAGCGGACGGGAGGGTTCGAATGAGCAGTTCTTC,CSGREGSNEQFF
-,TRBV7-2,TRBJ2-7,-,TGTGCCAGCAGCTCCGACAGGAGAGCTTGGGACGAGCAGTACTTC,CASSSDRRAWDEQYF
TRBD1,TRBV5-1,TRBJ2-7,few,TGCGCCAGCAGCCTCCCGGGACAGGGAAACAATGAGCAGTACTTC,CASSLPGQGNNEQYF
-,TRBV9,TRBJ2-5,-,TGTGCCAGCAGCGTAGCAGGACAGTCCCGCCAAGAGACCCAGTACTTC,CASSVAGQSRQETQYF
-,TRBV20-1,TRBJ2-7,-,TGCAGTGCTAGAGATTCAAGAAAGGGAGTCTACGAGCAGTACTTC,CSARDSRKGVYEQYF
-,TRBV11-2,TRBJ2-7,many,TGTGCCAGCAGCTTAGTTGGCAAATCCTACGAGCAGTACTTC,CASSLVGKSYEQYF
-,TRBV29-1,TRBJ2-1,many,TGCAGCGTGGCTATTGACTCCTACAATGAGCAGTTCTTC,CSVAIDSYNEQFF
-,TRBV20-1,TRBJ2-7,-,TGCAGGGCGGGACACCGTGACGAGCAGTACTTC,CRAGHRDEQYF
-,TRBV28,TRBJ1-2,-,TGTGCCAGCAGCACTCAGGATAACTATGGCTACACCTTC,CASSTQDNYGYTF
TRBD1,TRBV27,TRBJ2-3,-,TGTGCCAGCACCTTCCGACAGGGGTGGGCAGATACGCAGTATTTT,CASTFRQGWADTQYF
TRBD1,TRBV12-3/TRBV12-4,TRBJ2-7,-,TGTGCCAGCAGTTTATGGACAGGGGGCTACAATGAGCAGTACTTC,CASSLWTGGYNEQYF
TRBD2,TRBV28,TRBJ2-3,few,TGTGCCAGCAGCTCAGCGGGAGAAGGGACAGATACGCAGTATTTT,CASSSAGEGTDTQYF
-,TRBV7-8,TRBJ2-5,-,TGTGCCAGCAGCTTGGTCCCCGCTGTGGAGACCCAGTACTTC,CASSLVPAVETQYF
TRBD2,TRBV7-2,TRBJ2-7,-,TGTGCCAGCAGCTTAGCACTAGCGGGATCCTACGAGCAGTACTTC,CASSLALAGSYEQYF
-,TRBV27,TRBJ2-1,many,TGTGCCAGCAGTCCCGCAGGGGATCCTTACAATGAGCAGTTCTTC,CASSPAGDPYNEQFF
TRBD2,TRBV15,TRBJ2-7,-,TGTGCCACCAGCAGAGCACGGGAGGGTTCCTACGAGCAGTACTTC,CATSRAREGSYEQYF
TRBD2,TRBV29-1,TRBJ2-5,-,TGCAGCGTTGAAGTTGGGGAGGGCCTCTACAATGAGCAGTACTTC,CSVEVGEGLYNEQYF
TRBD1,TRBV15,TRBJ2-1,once,TGTGCCGCCAGCAGACGACAGGGGGGCTCCTACAATGAGCAGTTCTTC,CAASRRQGGSYNEQFF
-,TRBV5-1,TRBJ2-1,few,TGCGCCAGCAGCTGGGGGGCTAGCGGAGGGTATGAGCAGTTCTTC,CASSWGASGGYEQFF
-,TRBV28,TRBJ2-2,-,TGTGCCAGCAGTTTACCATGGATGGTAGGGACGAACACCGGGGAGCTGTTTTTT,CASSLPWMVGTNTGELFF
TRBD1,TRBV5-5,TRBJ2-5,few,TGTGCCAGCAGCTTGGGAGGGGACAGGGCCGCGTCCCAGTACTTC,CASSLGGDRAASQYF
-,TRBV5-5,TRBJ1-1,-,TGTGCCAGCTCCGGTGGTGGGGGCGATTTGGACACTGAAGCTTTCTTT,CASSGGGGDLDTEAFF
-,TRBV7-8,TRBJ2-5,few,TGTGCCAGCAGCTCCCAAGGGACAGGGGCCCTGGGAACTAGCGGGGACCAAGAGACCCAGTACTTC,CASSSQGTGALGTSGDQETQYF
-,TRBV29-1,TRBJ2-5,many,TGCAGCGTTGAAATACAGGGACGACAAGAGACCCAGTACTTC,CSVEIQGRQETQYF